The clone carrying this T cell receptor (beta chain) showed up just once. This CDR3 region has 16 residues. Germline-derived CDR1 and CDR2 are KGHSH and LQKENI. V gave up 4 bases and J gave up 0 bases; unmatched junction bases: 9. The data originate from a study of control samples from healthy donors and cancer patients. Method: immunoSEQ multiplex PCR; TCRdb's copy keeps in-frame clones and lacks some. In the table there are about 120,000 clones, roughly 91% of which are singletons. This chain uses TRBV18 with TRBJ2-7; 7 bases are shared with TRBD1. The receptor was isolated from a man between 45 and 60 years old with head and neck cancer. Sequences were obtained from PBMCs. In DNA form, the CDR3 reads TGTGCCAGCTCACAACGGACAGGCGCCAGCTCCTACGAGCAGTACTTC. Protein: CASSQRTGASSYEQYF.